This entry is about one T cell receptor beta chain. The data originate from a study of blood T cell repertoires in COVID-19. Study summary: There were acute and convalescent COVID-19 samples, and they came from the United States, Italy and Spain. From T cells, B-cell-depleted T cells, or PBMCs came the material, which was cDNA or gDNA.

The CDR3 contains 19 residues. Germline loops: CDR1 MNHEY, CDR2 SMNVEV (reference sequence). V lost 5 bases to trimming and J lost 7 bases; unmatched junction nucleotides: 17. Authors' methods: Amplification of reference gene primers was used by the study to estimate nucleated cell counts. Measured with immunoSEQ multiplex PCR; TCRdb has only the in-frame clones, and not every one. The DNA was the basis for D and trimming; V, J and clone size are from that table. The sample carries around 70,000 clones, around 90% recorded once. The receptor was isolated from a human donor in a cohort sampled during active COVID-19. Input material: peripheral blood. The chain employs TRBV27 and TRBJ2-2, with 12 bases lining up with TRBD1. CDR3 coding DNA: TGTGCCAGCAGTAAAGACCCCTGGGGGACAGGGGGCTTCCACGGGGAGCTGTTTTTT. It is translated as CASSKDPWGTGGFHGELFF.